The rows below give T cell receptor beta chains drawn from one sample of a study of blood T cell repertoires in COVID-19. Here immunoSEQ multiplex PCR was the method, and the copy in TCRdb shows in-frame clones only, minus some. The data contain around 300,000 clones, under 90% of them seen just once; the ten biggest clones take up 2% to 2.5%. Material for sequencing was peripheral blood. The receptors stem from a man in his fifties with acute or convalescent COVID-19. Each CDR3 is given with its conserved first and last residue. A D gene is named only where the DNA matches it firmly. Clone size is given for some rows only: seen once, a few or many times, or a class if the clone is expanded.

CDR3nt: TGTGCCAGCAGCTTAGCAAGGATGGGACAGGGTGAGGGTACTGAAGCTTTCTTT
CDR3aa: CASSLARMGQGEGTEAFF
abundance: .
d_gene: TRBD1
j_gene: TRBJ1-1
v_gene: TRBV7-9

CDR3nt: TGTGCCAGCAGCCCCCCCGCGGGGACCCTCCACTTT
CDR3aa: CASSPPAGTLHF
abundance: .
d_gene: .
j_gene: TRBJ1-6
v_gene: TRBV14

CDR3nt: TGTGCCAGTAGTATAACACAGGGGGCTGGAGAGACCCAGTACTTC
CDR3aa: CASSITQGAGETQYF
abundance: .
d_gene: TRBD1
j_gene: TRBJ2-5
v_gene: TRBV19

CDR3nt: TGTGCCAGCAGCTCCCCGGACAGGCCCTCCTACGAGCAGTACTTC
CDR3aa: CASSSPDRPSYEQYF
abundance: once
d_gene: TRBD1
j_gene: TRBJ2-7
v_gene: TRBV7-9

CDR3nt: TGTGCCAGCAGGGATTTCAGGGACTCCCAGCCCCAGCATTTT
CDR3aa: CASRDFRDSQPQHF
abundance: .
d_gene: .
j_gene: TRBJ1-5
v_gene: TRBV6-5

CDR3nt: TGTGCCAGCAGTTCCCCCAGGGTCAGCAATGAGCAGTTCTTC
CDR3aa: CASSSPRVSNEQFF
abundance: few
d_gene: .
j_gene: TRBJ2-1
v_gene: TRBV7-9

CDR3nt: TGTGCCAGCAGCCTCGCGGGGACCACTGAAGCTTTCTTT
CDR3aa: CASSLAGTTEAFF
abundance: .
d_gene: .
j_gene: TRBJ1-1
v_gene: TRBV3-1/TRBV3-2

CDR3nt: TGTGCCAGCAGCTCCACAGGGGCGAGGGGCTACACCTTC
CDR3aa: CASSSTGARGYTF
abundance: .
d_gene: TRBD1
j_gene: TRBJ1-2
v_gene: TRBV11-3

CDR3nt: TGTGCCAGCAGCGAGGCGGGGCCGATGGCGAAAAAAGAGCAGTACTTC
CDR3aa: CASSEAGPMAKKEQYF
abundance: .
d_gene: .
j_gene: TRBJ2-7
v_gene: TRBV3-1/TRBV3-2

CDR3nt: TGTGCCAGCAGTCGACGGTGGGACAGTTCCTACGAGCAGTACTTC
CDR3aa: CASSRRWDSSYEQYF
abundance: .
d_gene: TRBD1
j_gene: TRBJ2-7
v_gene: TRBV6-5

CDR3nt: TGTGCCACCAGTGCCCCGGGACAGGGAGCAGGGGCAGATACGCAGTATTTT
CDR3aa: CATSAPGQGAGADTQYF
abundance: once
d_gene: TRBD1
j_gene: TRBJ2-3
v_gene: TRBV24-1

CDR3nt: TGTGCCAGCAGCACCGGACAGGGGAACTATGGCTACACCTTC
CDR3aa: CASSTGQGNYGYTF
abundance: .
d_gene: TRBD1
j_gene: TRBJ1-2
v_gene: TRBV3-1/TRBV3-2

CDR3nt: TGTGCCACCAGCAGGCCGGGGGGGAAAGAGACCCAGTACTTC
CDR3aa: CATSRPGGKETQYF
abundance: .
d_gene: TRBD2
j_gene: TRBJ2-5
v_gene: TRBV15

CDR3nt: TGTGCCAGCAGTCCGGGACAGGACGCCTACGAGCAGTACTTC
CDR3aa: CASSPGQDAYEQYF
abundance: once
d_gene: TRBD1
j_gene: TRBJ2-7
v_gene: TRBV5-4

CDR3nt: TGTGCCAGCAGCTTAGAGGGGACAGGGATGTACGAGCAGTACTTC
CDR3aa: CASSLEGTGMYEQYF
abundance: once
d_gene: TRBD1
j_gene: TRBJ2-7
v_gene: TRBV11-2

CDR3nt: TGTGCCACCAGCAGAGACCATCGGGACAGGGGGCGAGATCAGCCCCAGCATTTT
CDR3aa: CATSRDHRDRGRDQPQHF
abundance: .
d_gene: TRBD1
j_gene: TRBJ1-5
v_gene: TRBV15

CDR3nt: TGTGCCAGCAGCCAATTTACAGGGGTTTTAGAAGGGGAGCTGTTTTTT
CDR3aa: CASSQFTGVLEGELFF
abundance: few
d_gene: TRBD1
j_gene: TRBJ2-2
v_gene: TRBV3-1/TRBV3-2

CDR3nt: TGTGCCAGCAGTTACTCCCACGGGTACAATGAGCAGTTCTTC
CDR3aa: CASSYSHGYNEQFF
abundance: .
d_gene: .
j_gene: TRBJ2-1
v_gene: TRBV6-5

CDR3nt: TGCGCCAGCAGCCCCCCCCGGGAAGACTCCACAGATACGCAGTATTTT
CDR3aa: CASSPPREDSTDTQYF
abundance: .
d_gene: .
j_gene: TRBJ2-3
v_gene: TRBV5-1

CDR3nt: TGTGCCAGCAGTGAAGCGAGACTACTAAATGAGCAGTTCTTC
CDR3aa: CASSEARLLNEQFF
abundance: once
d_gene: .
j_gene: TRBJ2-1
v_gene: TRBV2

CDR3nt: TGTGCCAGCAAGCGGGGAGGAACTGAAGCTTTCTTT
CDR3aa: CASKRGGTEAFF
abundance: .
d_gene: .
j_gene: TRBJ1-1
v_gene: TRBV27

CDR3nt: TGTGCCATCAGTGATAGCTACGAGCAGTACTTC
CDR3aa: CAISDSYEQYF
abundance: .
d_gene: .
j_gene: TRBJ2-7
v_gene: TRBV10-3

CDR3nt: TGTGCCAGCAGTTGGGGGGGCAGGGGTGAAAAACTGTTTTTT
CDR3aa: CASSWGGRGEKLFF
abundance: .
d_gene: .
j_gene: TRBJ1-4
v_gene: TRBV6-2/TRBV6-3

CDR3nt: TGTGCCTGGAGTATCGGCGGGACGGCTCAAGAGACCCAGTACTTC
CDR3aa: CAWSIGGTAQETQYF
abundance: .
d_gene: .
j_gene: TRBJ2-5
v_gene: TRBV30

CDR3nt: TGTGCCAGCTCACCACCCAGAGGTGAGCAGTTCTTC
CDR3aa: CASSPPRGEQFF
abundance: .
d_gene: .
j_gene: TRBJ2-1
v_gene: TRBV18

CDR3nt: TGCGCCAGCAGCCCTCAAGGGACATCAGTTCCGGGCTACACCTTC
CDR3aa: CASSPQGTSVPGYTF
abundance: .
d_gene: .
j_gene: TRBJ1-2
v_gene: TRBV4-1

CDR3nt: TGTGCCATCGGGGGACAGGACTATACCGGGGAGCTGTTTTTT
CDR3aa: CAIGGQDYTGELFF
abundance: .
d_gene: TRBD1
j_gene: TRBJ2-2
v_gene: TRBV10-3

CDR3nt: TGTGCCAGCAGCTTGGCACTAGCGGGGTCCAGCACAGATACGCAGTATTTT
CDR3aa: CASSLALAGSSTDTQYF
abundance: .
d_gene: TRBD2
j_gene: TRBJ2-3
v_gene: TRBV5-4

CDR3nt: TGTGCCAGCAGCTTAACGGACAGGGGAACCGGCGGCTACACCTTC
CDR3aa: CASSLTDRGTGGYTF
abundance: .
d_gene: TRBD1
j_gene: TRBJ1-2
v_gene: TRBV7-3

CDR3nt: TGTGCCAGCAGCCCCACAGGGGACCCCTACGAGCAGTACTTC
CDR3aa: CASSPTGDPYEQYF
abundance: .
d_gene: TRBD1
j_gene: TRBJ2-7
v_gene: TRBV4-2

CDR3nt: TGTGCCACCAGCAGAGAGAAGGGGCCACTAAAGGGGTCTTTCTTT
CDR3aa: CATSREKGPLKGSFF
abundance: .
d_gene: .
j_gene: TRBJ1-1
v_gene: TRBV15

CDR3nt: TGTGCCAGCAGCGAACAGTACAATGAGCAGTTCTTC
CDR3aa: CASSEQYNEQFF
abundance: .
d_gene: .
j_gene: TRBJ2-1
v_gene: TRBV2

CDR3nt: TGTGCCAGCACGGGGATAGGTGGCTACACCTTC
CDR3aa: CASTGIGGYTF
abundance: .
d_gene: .
j_gene: TRBJ1-2
v_gene: TRBV25-1

CDR3nt: TGTGCCTGGACGGCGGGGTTCGGGGGGGGACCCTCCTACAATGAGCAGTTCTTC
CDR3aa: CAWTAGFGGGPSYNEQFF
abundance: .
d_gene: TRBD2
j_gene: TRBJ2-1
v_gene: TRBV30

CDR3nt: TGTGCCAGCCCTGGAGGGGACGGAGCTTTCTTT
CDR3aa: CASPGGDGAFF
abundance: .
d_gene: .
j_gene: TRBJ1-1
v_gene: TRBV6-5

CDR3nt: TGTGCCAGCAGGTCCGGGACAGGGGACCCCTACGAGCAGTACTTC
CDR3aa: CASRSGTGDPYEQYF
abundance: .
d_gene: TRBD1
j_gene: TRBJ2-7
v_gene: TRBV6-5

CDR3nt: TGTGCCAGCAGCTTAGGCGGGCACAATCAGCCCCAGCATTTT
CDR3aa: CASSLGGHNQPQHF
abundance: .
d_gene: .
j_gene: TRBJ1-5
v_gene: TRBV7-9

CDR3nt: TGCGCCAGCAGCTCTACAGGGGTTGAAGAGACCCAGTACTTC
CDR3aa: CASSSTGVEETQYF
abundance: .
d_gene: TRBD1
j_gene: TRBJ2-5
v_gene: TRBV5-1

CDR3nt: TGCAGTGTTTCCATCCTCGGTGAGCAGTTCTTC
CDR3aa: CSVSILGEQFF
abundance: .
d_gene: .
j_gene: TRBJ2-1
v_gene: TRBV20-1

CDR3nt: TGTGCCAGCAGTGAATGGAGGATCTCCAACTATGGCTACACCTTC
CDR3aa: CASSEWRISNYGYTF
abundance: .
d_gene: .
j_gene: TRBJ1-2
v_gene: TRBV2

CDR3nt: TGTGCCAGCGAGGCGGGGTTACACACTGAAGCTTTCTTT
CDR3aa: CASEAGLHTEAFF
abundance: .
d_gene: .
j_gene: TRBJ1-1
v_gene: TRBV11-2

CDR3nt: TGCAGTGCTAGTTACAGCTACAATGAGCAGTTCTTC
CDR3aa: CSASYSYNEQFF
abundance: .
d_gene: .
j_gene: TRBJ2-1
v_gene: TRBV20-1

CDR3nt: TGCGCCAGCAGCCTACTTAATCAGGGCTACGAGCAGTACTTC
CDR3aa: CASSLLNQGYEQYF
abundance: .
d_gene: .
j_gene: TRBJ2-7
v_gene: TRBV5-1

CDR3nt: TGTGCCAGCTCACCCTCAGGGAATAGGGATCAGCCCCAGCATTTT
CDR3aa: CASSPSGNRDQPQHF
abundance: .
d_gene: .
j_gene: TRBJ1-5
v_gene: TRBV18

CDR3nt: TGTGCCAGCAGCCAAGATTGGGGGACAGGGGGCCATGGAGCTAATTCACCCCTCCACTTT
CDR3aa: CASSQDWGTGGHGANSPLHF
abundance: .
d_gene: TRBD1
j_gene: TRBJ1-6
v_gene: TRBV4-2

CDR3nt: TGTGCCAGCAGCTTAAAGGGACAGAACACCGGGGAGCTGTTTTTT
CDR3aa: CASSLKGQNTGELFF
abundance: .
d_gene: .
j_gene: TRBJ2-2
v_gene: TRBV7-6

CDR3nt: TGTGCCAGCTCAGGGTACAATCAGCCCCAGCATTTT
CDR3aa: CASSGYNQPQHF
abundance: .
d_gene: .
j_gene: TRBJ1-5
v_gene: TRBV2

CDR3nt: TGTGCCAGTGGGGACACTTATCAGCCCCAGCATTTT
CDR3aa: CASGDTYQPQHF
abundance: .
d_gene: .
j_gene: TRBJ1-5
v_gene: TRBV12-3/TRBV12-4

CDR3nt: TGTGCCAGCAGCTCTCCCACGGGACACGTAAACTATGGCTACACCTTC
CDR3aa: CASSSPTGHVNYGYTF
abundance: .
d_gene: .
j_gene: TRBJ1-2
v_gene: TRBV5-4

CDR3nt: TGTGCCAGCAGTACCGGGACTAGCGGGGGAGATACGCAGTATTTT
CDR3aa: CASSTGTSGGDTQYF
abundance: .
d_gene: TRBD2
j_gene: TRBJ2-3
v_gene: TRBV27

CDR3nt: TGTGCCAGTAGTATCGGGACAGGGGTCTATGGCTACACCTTC
CDR3aa: CASSIGTGVYGYTF
abundance: .
d_gene: TRBD1
j_gene: TRBJ1-2
v_gene: TRBV19

CDR3nt: TGTGCTAGCAGCCAGCTAGGGACAGGGGGCACTGAAGCTTTCTTT
CDR3aa: CASSQLGTGGTEAFF
abundance: .
d_gene: TRBD1
j_gene: TRBJ1-1
v_gene: TRBV7-7

CDR3nt: TGTGCCTGGAGGGCCCGCGTCACCGGGACAGGGAAAGTATCACCCCTCCACTTT
CDR3aa: CAWRARVTGTGKVSPLHF
abundance: .
d_gene: TRBD1
j_gene: TRBJ1-6
v_gene: TRBV30

CDR3nt: TGTGCCAGCAGTTCCGGACAGGGCTACGAGCAGTACTTC
CDR3aa: CASSSGQGYEQYF
abundance: .
d_gene: TRBD1
j_gene: TRBJ2-7
v_gene: TRBV6-5